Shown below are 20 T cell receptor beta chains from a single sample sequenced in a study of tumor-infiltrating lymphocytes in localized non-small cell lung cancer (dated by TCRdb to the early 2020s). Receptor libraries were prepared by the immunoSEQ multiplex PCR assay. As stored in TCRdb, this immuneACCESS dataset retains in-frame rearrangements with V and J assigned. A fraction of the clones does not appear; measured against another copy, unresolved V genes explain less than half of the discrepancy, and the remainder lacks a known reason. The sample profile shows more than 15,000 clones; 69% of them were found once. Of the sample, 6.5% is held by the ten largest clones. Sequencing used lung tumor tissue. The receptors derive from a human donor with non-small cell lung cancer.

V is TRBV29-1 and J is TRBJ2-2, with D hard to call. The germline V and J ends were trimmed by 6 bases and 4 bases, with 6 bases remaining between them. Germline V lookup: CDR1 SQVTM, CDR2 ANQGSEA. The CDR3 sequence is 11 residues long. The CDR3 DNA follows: TGCAGCGTACAGACCACCGGGGAGCTGTTTTTT. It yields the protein CSVQTTGELFF.

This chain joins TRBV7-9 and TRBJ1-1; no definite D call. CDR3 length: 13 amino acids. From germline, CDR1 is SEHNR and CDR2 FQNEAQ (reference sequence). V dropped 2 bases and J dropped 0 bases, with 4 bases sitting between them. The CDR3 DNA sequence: TGTGCCAGCAGCTTAAGGATGAACACTGAAGCTTTCTTT. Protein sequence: CASSLRMNTEAFF.

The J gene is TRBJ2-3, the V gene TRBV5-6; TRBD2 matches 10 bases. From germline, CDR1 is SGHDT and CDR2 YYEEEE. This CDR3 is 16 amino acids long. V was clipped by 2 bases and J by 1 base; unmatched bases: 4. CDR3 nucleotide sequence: TGTGCCAGCAGCTTAGCGGGAGGGCCAGGCACAGATACGCAGTATTTT. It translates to CASSLAGGPGTDTQYF.

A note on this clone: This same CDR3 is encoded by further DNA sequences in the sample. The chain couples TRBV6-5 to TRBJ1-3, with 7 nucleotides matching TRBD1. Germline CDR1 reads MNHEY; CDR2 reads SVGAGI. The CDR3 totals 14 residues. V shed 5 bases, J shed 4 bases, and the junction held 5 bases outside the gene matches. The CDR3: CASSLTGVGNTIYF. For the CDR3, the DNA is TGTGCCAGCAGTCTCACAGGGGTGGGAAACACCATATATTTT.

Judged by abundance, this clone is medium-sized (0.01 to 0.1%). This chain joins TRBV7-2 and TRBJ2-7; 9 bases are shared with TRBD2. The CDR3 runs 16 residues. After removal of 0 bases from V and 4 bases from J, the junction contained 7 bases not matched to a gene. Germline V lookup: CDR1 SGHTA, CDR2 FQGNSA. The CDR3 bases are TGTGCCAGCAGCTTAGCGGGTAGCGGGAGCGGGTACGAGCAGTACTTC. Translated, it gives CASSLAGSGSGYEQYF. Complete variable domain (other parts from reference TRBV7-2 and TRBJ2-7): GAGVSQSPSNKVTEKGKDVELRCDPISGHTALYWYRQSLGQGLEFLIYFQGNSAPDKSGLPSDRFSAERTGGSVSTLTIQRTQQEDSAVYLCASSLAGSGSGYEQYFGPGTRLTVT.

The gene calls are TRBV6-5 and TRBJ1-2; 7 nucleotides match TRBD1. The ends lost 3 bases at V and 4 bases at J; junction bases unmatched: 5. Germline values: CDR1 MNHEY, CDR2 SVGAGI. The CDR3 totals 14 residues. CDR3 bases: TGTGCCAGCAGTTATAAGGACAGGTCCTATGGCTACACCTTC. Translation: CASSYKDRSYGYTF.

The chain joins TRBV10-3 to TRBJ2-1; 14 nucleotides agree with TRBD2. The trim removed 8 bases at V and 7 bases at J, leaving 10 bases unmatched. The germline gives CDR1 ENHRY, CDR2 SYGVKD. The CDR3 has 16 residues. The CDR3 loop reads CAIGRGGTSGRNEQFF. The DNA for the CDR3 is TGTGCCATCGGGAGGGGCGGGACTAGCGGGAGAAATGAGCAGTTCTTC.

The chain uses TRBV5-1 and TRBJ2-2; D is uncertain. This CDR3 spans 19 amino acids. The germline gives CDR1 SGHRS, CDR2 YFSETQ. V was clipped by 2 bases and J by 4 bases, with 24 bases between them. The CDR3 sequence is CASSFLPFDSPGGTGELFF. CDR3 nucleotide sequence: TGCGCCAGCAGCTTCCTCCCCTTCGACTCCCCGGGCGGCACCGGGGAGCTGTTTTTT. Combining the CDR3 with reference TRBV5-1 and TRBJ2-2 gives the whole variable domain KAGVTQTPRYLIKTRGQQVTLSCSPISGHRSVSWYQQTPGQGLQFLFEYFSETQRNKGNFPGRFSGRQFSNSRSEMNVSTLELGDSALYLCASSFLPFDSPGGTGELFFGEGSRLTVL.

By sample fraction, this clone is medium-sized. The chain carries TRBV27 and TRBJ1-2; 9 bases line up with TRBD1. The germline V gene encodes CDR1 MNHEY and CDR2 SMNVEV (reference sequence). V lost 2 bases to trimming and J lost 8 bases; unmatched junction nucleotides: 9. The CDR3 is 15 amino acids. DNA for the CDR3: TGTGCCAGCAGTTTACGGGACAGGGTTCCTATCGGCTACACCTTC. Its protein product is CASSLRDRVPIGYTF.

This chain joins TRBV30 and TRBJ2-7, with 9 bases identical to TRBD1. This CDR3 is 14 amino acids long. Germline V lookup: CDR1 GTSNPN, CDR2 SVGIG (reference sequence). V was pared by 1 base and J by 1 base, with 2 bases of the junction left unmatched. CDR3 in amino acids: CAWSGGTGSYEQYF. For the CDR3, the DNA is TGTGCCTGGAGTGGGGGGACAGGGTCCTACGAGCAGTACTTC.

This CDR3 reads CASSLVGENSRSPLHF. CDR3 nucleotide sequence: TGTGCCAGCAGCTTAGTCGGGGAGAATTCGAGGTCACCCCTCCACTTT. This chain joins TRBV11-2 and TRBJ1-6; D not certain. Germline assignment: CDR1 SGHAT and CDR2 FQNNGV. Between the trimmed V and J ends, which lost 1 base and 10 bases, there was a span of 17 bases. This CDR3 region has 16 residues. Using reference TRBV11-2 and TRBJ1-6 for the parts outside the CDR3, the full variable domain is EAGVAQSPRYKIIEKRQSVAFWCNPISGHATLYWYQQILGQGPKLLIQFQNNGVVDDSQLPKDRFSAERLKGVDSTLKIQPAKLEDSAVYLCASSLVGENSRSPLHFGNGTRLTVT.

CDR3 in DNA: TGCGCCAGCAGCCTCACCCCTCTAGCGACCCAAGAGACCCAGTACTTC. This encodes CASSLTPLATQETQYF. The chain joins TRBV5-1 to TRBJ2-5, with TRBD2 as a possible D gene (6 bases). CDR3 length equals 16 residues. Germline CDR1 and CDR2: SGHRS and YFSETQ. V was trimmed by 4 bases and J by 1 base, leaving 17 bases between them.

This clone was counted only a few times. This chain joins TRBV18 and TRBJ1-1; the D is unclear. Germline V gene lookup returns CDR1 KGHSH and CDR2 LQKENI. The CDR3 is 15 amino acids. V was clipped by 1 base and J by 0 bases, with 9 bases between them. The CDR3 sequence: CASSPQGSMNTEAFF. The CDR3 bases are TGTGCCAGCTCACCACAGGGAAGCATGAACACTGAAGCTTTCTTT.

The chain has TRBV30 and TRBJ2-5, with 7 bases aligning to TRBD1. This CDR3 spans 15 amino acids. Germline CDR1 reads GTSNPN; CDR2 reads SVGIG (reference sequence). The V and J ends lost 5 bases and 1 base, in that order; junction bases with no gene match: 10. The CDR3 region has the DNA TGTGCCTGGGGCTACAACAGGGGACCCCAAGAGACCCAGTACTTC. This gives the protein CAWGYNRGPQETQYF. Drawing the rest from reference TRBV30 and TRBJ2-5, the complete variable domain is SQTIHQWPATLVQPVGSPLSLECTVEGTSNPNLYWYRQAAGRGLQLLFYSVGIGQISSEVPQNLSASRPQDRQFILSSKKLLLSDSGFYLCAWGYNRGPQETQYFGPGTRLLVL.

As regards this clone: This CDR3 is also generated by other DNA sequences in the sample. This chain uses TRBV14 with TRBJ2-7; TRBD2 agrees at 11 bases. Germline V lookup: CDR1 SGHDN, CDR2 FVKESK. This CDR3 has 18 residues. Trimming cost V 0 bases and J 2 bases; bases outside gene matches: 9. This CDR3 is CASSQDPGTSGFPYEQYF. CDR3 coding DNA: TGTGCCAGCAGCCAAGATCCCGGGACTAGCGGTTTTCCCTACGAGCAGTACTTC.

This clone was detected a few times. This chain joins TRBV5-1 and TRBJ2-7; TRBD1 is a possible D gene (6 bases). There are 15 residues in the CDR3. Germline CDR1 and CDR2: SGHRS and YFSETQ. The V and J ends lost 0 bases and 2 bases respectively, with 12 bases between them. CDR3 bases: TGCGCCAGCAGCTTGGAATCAGGGGCGGCCTACGAGCAGTACTTC. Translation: CASSLESGAAYEQYF.

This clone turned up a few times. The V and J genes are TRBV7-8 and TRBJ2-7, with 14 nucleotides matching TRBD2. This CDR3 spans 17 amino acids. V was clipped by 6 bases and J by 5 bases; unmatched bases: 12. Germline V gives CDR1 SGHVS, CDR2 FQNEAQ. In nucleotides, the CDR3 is TGTGCCAGCAGAGCAATACCGGGACTAGCGGGAGTTAACGAGCAGTACTTC. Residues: CASRAIPGLAGVNEQYF. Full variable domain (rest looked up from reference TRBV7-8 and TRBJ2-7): GAGVSQSPRYKVAKRGQDVALRCDPISGHVSLFWYQQALGQGPEFLTYFQNEAQLDKSGLPSDRFFAERPEGSVSTLKIQRTQQEDSAVYLCASRAIPGLAGVNEQYFGPGTRLTVT.

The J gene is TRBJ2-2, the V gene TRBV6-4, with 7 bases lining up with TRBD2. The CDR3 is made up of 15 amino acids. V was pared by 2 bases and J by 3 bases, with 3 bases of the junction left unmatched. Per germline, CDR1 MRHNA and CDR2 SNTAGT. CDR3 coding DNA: TGTGCCAGCAGTGACGGGAGGGCCCACACCGGGGAGCTGTTTTTT. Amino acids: CASSDGRAHTGELFF.

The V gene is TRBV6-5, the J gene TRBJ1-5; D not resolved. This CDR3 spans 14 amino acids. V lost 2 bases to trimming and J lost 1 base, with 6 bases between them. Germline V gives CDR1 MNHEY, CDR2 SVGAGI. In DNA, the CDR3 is TGTGCCAGCAGTTACCGAGACAGCAATCAGCCCCAGCATTTT. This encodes CASSYRDSNQPQHF.

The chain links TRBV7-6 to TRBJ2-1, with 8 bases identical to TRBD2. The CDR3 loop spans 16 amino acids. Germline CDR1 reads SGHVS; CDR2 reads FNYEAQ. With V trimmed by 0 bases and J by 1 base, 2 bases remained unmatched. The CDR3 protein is CASSLAGTSSYNEQFF. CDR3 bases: TGTGCCAGCAGCTTAGCCGGGACTAGTTCCTACAATGAGCAGTTCTTC.